This entry describes one TCR beta chain. Antigen specificity is unknown. These data originate in a study of glioma-infiltrating T cells after dendritic cell vaccination. Study-level information: Dendritic cell vaccination trial patients had either newly diagnosed or recurrent glioblastoma.

The CDR3 sequence is 15 residues long. V was shortened by 3 bases and J by 0 bases, with 13 bases between the two germline ends. Germline V gene data show CDR1 as SGHRS and CDR2 as YFSETQ. Fresh-frozen tumor tissue and more than two years of survival data were available for all. The primer mix had 60 V beta and 13 J beta primers. Repertoires were generated with immunoSEQ multiplex PCR, while TCRdb's copy carries only in-frame clones and drops some. Of about 82,000 clones listed, over 85% were seen once; the top ten hold 3% to 3.5%. Study findings and constraints: Patients with more pretreatment TILs had longer time to progression and survival.

Here the sequenced sample was blood, taken before dendritic cell vaccination. The sequence was obtained from a human donor with glioblastoma. The V and J genes are TRBV5-1 and TRBJ2-7; D is perhaps TRBD2 (5 bases). CDR3 loop: CASSSWTYSSYEQYF. CDR3 nucleotide sequence: TGCGCCAGCAGCTCCTGGACTTACAGCTCCTACGAGCAGTACTTC.